The 32 T cell receptor beta chains given below trace back to one sample, sequenced in a study of T cells in Graves' hyperthyroidism and ophthalmopathy. Template material for amplifying TCR beta CDR3 regions consisted of RNA transcripts. The HTBI set primed first-round TCR CDR3 RT-PCR. TCRdb analysed the multiplex PCR reads with MiXCR anew, one entry per CDR3 protein. The sample lists about half a million distinct CDR3 sequences, 20% seen once, with roughly 50% in the top ten. The sample taken for sequencing was blood. The origin of the receptors is a middle-aged man with Graves' ophthalmopathy.

This clonotype was counted a few times. The genes are TRBV5-4 and TRBJ1-1, with D hard to call. The V end was cut by 4 bases, the J end by 0 bases, with 10 bases between. Germline V gene sequence: CDR1 SGHNT, CDR2 YYREEE (reference sequence). CDR3 length: 14 residues. CDR3 DNA: TGTGCCAGCAGCGCGGAGGCATTGAACACTGAAGCTTTCTTT. Residues: CASSAEALNTEAFF.

This clonotype occurred many times. V usage is TRBV7-2 and J usage is TRBJ2-5; tentatively, D is TRBD1 (6 bases). The CDR3 runs to 14 residues. Germline V CDR1 and CDR2: SGHTA, FQGNSA. Trimming removed 5 bases from V and 7 bases from J, with 17 bases in between. CDR3 in DNA: TGTGCCAGCAGCGGCGAGGGGGTCCAGGGGACCCAGTACTTC. Protein sequence: CASSGEGVQGTQYF.

This clonotype was detected only a few times. An end of the junction differs from the germline gene, which may be a read error. The genes are TRBV7-7 and TRBJ2-3, with D maybe TRBD2 (5 bases). Germline values: CDR1 SSHAT, CDR2 FNYEAQ (reference sequence). CDR3 size: 16 residues. As DNA, the CDR3 is TGTGCTAGCAGCCCAACGAGCGCGGGCGGGACAGATACGCAGTATTTT. It yields the protein CASSPTSAGGTDTQYF.

The V gene is TRBV7-2, the J gene TRBJ2-5; the match to TRBD2 covers 9 bases. The CDR3 loop spans 19 amino acids. J was trimmed by 5 bases and V by 6 bases; bases with no gene match: 22. The germline V gene encodes CDR1 SGHTA and CDR2 FQGNSA. The DNA of the CDR3 is TGTGCCAGCAGAGCTCCCCCTAAACTAGCGGGCCCAGGGCCGGAGACCCAGTACTTC. This codes for CASRAPPKLAGPGPETQYF.

The table lists this clonotype with many counts. This chain links TRBV2 with TRBJ2-7; 11 nucleotides line up with TRBD2. J was trimmed by 4 bases and V by 4 bases; bases with no gene match: 0. Germline V gene lookup returns CDR1 SNHLY and CDR2 FYNNEI. The CDR3 loop spans 13 amino acids. The CDR3 here is CASSGTSGYEQYF. CDR3 DNA sequence: TGTGCCAGCAGTGGGACTAGCGGGTACGAGCAGTACTTC.

This clonotype was counted at least ten times. This chain links TRBV28 with TRBJ2-5; no firm D call. CDR3 length: 12 residues. The V gene lost 6 bases and the J gene lost 11 bases, with 16 bases spanning the gap. The V gene's germline CDR1 is MDHEN and CDR2 SYDVKM. CDR3 DNA: TGTGCCAGCAGGAGCCCCCAAGAGCTGCAGTACTTC. Translation gives CASRSPQELQYF.

In the case of this clonotype: An end of the junction does not agree with germline; a read error may underlie this. The CDR3 loop is CASNVSPRGHDEQYF. DNA for the CDR3: TGTGCCAGCAACGTATCCCCCAGGGGGCATGACGAGCAGTACTTC. This chain joins TRBV9 and TRBJ2-7, with 8 bases lining up with TRBD1. This CDR3 contains 15 residues. Germline V gives CDR1 SGDLS, CDR2 YYNGEE.

Ten or more counts support this clonotype. The CDR3 nucleotides are TGTGCCAGCAGCTTAGGGGGGCTGAGCTCCTACAATGAGCAGTTCTTC. Translated, it gives CASSLGGLSSYNEQFF. This chain links TRBV11-2 with TRBJ2-1; D is possibly TRBD1 (6 bases). The CDR3 runs 16 residues. Trimming removed 1 base from V and 0 bases from J, with 10 bases in between. Per germline, CDR1 SGHAT and CDR2 FQNNGV.

This sequence joins TRBV6-1 and TRBJ1-6; weak D call: TRBD1 (6 bases). This CDR3 is 22 amino acids long. V was trimmed by 6 bases and J by 0 bases, leaving 30 bases between them. The germline gives CDR1 MNHNS, CDR2 SASEGT. The chain's CDR3 is CASRDGGRGKTPYSSYNSPLHF. Written as DNA, the CDR3 is TGTGCCAGCAGAGACGGGGGGAGGGGGAAAACTCCTTATAGCTCCTATAATTCACCCCTCCACTTT.

This clonotype was seen more than once but under ten times. The chain carries TRBV5-1 and TRBJ2-4; D not resolved. V lost 5 bases and J lost 0, with 9 bases in between. The CDR3 length is 14 residues. The germline CDR1 and CDR2 sequences are SGHRS and YFSETQ. The CDR3 coding sequence is TGCGCCAGCAGTTCCGACTCAGCCAAAAACATTCAGTACTTC. Translated: CASSSDSAKNIQYF. Supplemented by reference TRBV5-1 and TRBJ2-4, the full variable domain reads KAGVTQTPRYLIKTRGQQVTLSCSPISGHRSVSWYQQTPGQGLQFLFEYFSETQRNKGNFPGRFSGRQFSNSRSEMNVSTLELGDSALYLCASSSDSAKNIQYFGAGTRLSVL.

V and J are TRBV27 and TRBJ1-5; D is ambiguous. The V end lost 6 bases, the J end lost 10 bases, and 19 bases lay between the germline ends. This CDR3 comprises 14 residues. CDR1 and CDR2 from the germline V gene are MNHEY and SMNVEV (reference sequence). For the CDR3, the DNA is TGTGCCAGCAGACCCGGGTCCCGATGGAGCCCCCAGCATTTT. Amino acid sequence: CASRPGSRWSPQHF.

A few counts support this clonotype. The V call is TRBV19, the J call TRBJ2-1; TRBD2 aligns across 9 bases. The CDR3 contains 15 residues. Germline V gene data show CDR1 as LNHDA and CDR2 as SQIVND (reference sequence). The J segment lost 1 base and the V segment lost 7 bases, leaving 5 bases of the junction unmatched. The CDR3 spells CASKRAGGSYNEQFF. As DNA, the CDR3 is TGTGCCAGTAAGAGAGCGGGAGGATCCTACAATGAGCAGTTCTTC.

This clonotype was seen ten or more times. The genes are TRBV18 and TRBJ1-1; D possibly corresponds to TRBD1 (6 bases). V shed 5 bases and J shed 4 bases, with 11 bases lying between them. Per germline, CDR1 KGHSH and CDR2 LQKENI. CDR3 size: 13 residues. The CDR3: CASSNTGITEAFF. CDR3 bases: TGTGCCAGCTCAAACACAGGGATCACTGAAGCTTTCTTT.

This clonotype was seen ten or more times. This rearrangement joins TRBV20-1 to TRBJ2-3; D is perhaps TRBD1 or TRBD2 (5 bases each). Germline V CDR1 and CDR2: DFQATT, SNEGSKA (reference sequence). CDR3 length: 15 residues. Deletions cut 1 base from V and 2 bases from J, with 13 bases between. For the CDR3, the DNA is TGCAGTGCTAGAGCCCCGGGACGGAACACAGATACGCAGTATTTT. This encodes CSARAPGRNTDTQYF.

This chain links TRBV18 with TRBJ1-4; D is undetermined. The V end lost 3 bases, the J end lost 8 bases, and 16 bases lay between the germline ends. The CDR3 length is 15 residues. Germline V CDR1 and CDR2: KGHSH, LQKENI. Written as DNA, the CDR3 is TGTGCCAGCTCACCGAGTTCCACCTCCGGGGAAAAACTGTTTTTT. Amino acid sequence: CASSPSSTSGEKLFF.

The chain has TRBV12-3 or TRBV12-4 and TRBJ2-7; 10 bases map to TRBD2. Trimming cost V 5 bases and J 2 bases; bases outside gene matches: 6. The CDR3 runs 15 residues. CDR3 DNA sequence: TGTGCCAGCAGTCTGACTAGCGGGCCACCCTACGAGCAGTACTTC. Translated, it gives CASSLTSGPPYEQYF.

At least ten counts were recorded for this clonotype. The CDR3: CSASRGVRNTEAFF. As DNA, the CDR3 is TGCAGTGCTAGTCGGGGAGTGCGGAACACTGAAGCTTTCTTT. V usage is TRBV20-1 and J usage is TRBJ1-1, with D unresolved. This CDR3 spans 14 amino acids. Per germline, CDR1 DFQATT and CDR2 SNEGSKA (reference sequence). Trimming removed 3 bases at V and 1 base at J, with 12 bases between.

The chain combines TRBV10-3 with TRBJ2-1; 10 positions match TRBD2. Germline loops: CDR1 ENHRY, CDR2 SYGVKD. The CDR3 is made up of 16 amino acids. J lost 6 bases, V lost 0 bases, and 5 bases had no gene match. The CDR3 here is CAISESSGGAGNEQFF. The CDR3, as DNA: TGTGCCATCAGTGAGTCGAGCGGGGGGGCCGGCAATGAGCAGTTCTTC.

This clonotype was seen more than once but under ten times. The chain employs TRBV7-3 and TRBJ2-3, with D perhaps matching TRBD1 or TRBD2 (5 bases each). CDR3 length: 16 amino acids. Germline CDR1 and CDR2: SGHTA and FQGTGA. The V and J ends lost 1 base and 6 bases respectively, with 17 bases between them. The DNA of the CDR3 is TGTGCCAGCAGCTTAATGGCCCCCGGGGCGGCGGATACGCAGTATTTT. It codes for CASSLMAPGAADTQYF.

As for this clonotype: This may be a read error: a much more frequent sequence differs by one nucleotide. The V and J genes are TRBV28 and TRBJ2-1; D ambiguous. Near its end, the DNA agrees better with TRBJ2-7, so the J call may be wrong. Germline V CDR1 and CDR2: MDHEN, SYDVKM. The CDR3 contains 13 residues. The CDR3 coding sequence is TGTGCCAGCAGCCCGATCGTCATGAATGAGCAGTACTTC. Amino acids: CASSPIVMNEQYF.

This chain connects TRBV30 to TRBJ2-7, with a tentative D call TRBD1 (6 bases). The germline V gene has CDR1 GTSNPN and CDR2 SVGIG (reference sequence). With 2 bases removed from V and 3 bases from J, the gap between germline ends came to 14 bases. This CDR3 is built from 14 residues. The CDR3 coding sequence is TGTGCCTGGAGTCCGGACAGTTTTATCTACGAGCAGTACTTC. Its translation: CAWSPDSFIYEQYF.

This clonotype was seen many times. This chain connects TRBV29-1 to TRBJ2-1; D gene unclear. The CDR3 length is 14 residues. Germline V gives CDR1 SQVTM, CDR2 ANQGSEA. V lost 3 bases to trimming and J lost 3 bases, with 12 bases between them. This CDR3 is CSVDRAGLYNEQFF. CDR3 bases: TGCAGCGTTGATAGGGCAGGCCTCTACAATGAGCAGTTCTTC.

The rearrangement joins TRBV29-1 to TRBJ2-7, with a weak D call TRBD2 (5 bases). The CDR3 runs to 12 residues. Germline lookup yields CDR1 SQVTM and CDR2 ANQGSEA. The germline V and J ends were trimmed by 2 bases and 6 bases, with 11 bases remaining between them. The CDR3 reads CSVEWRAAEQYF. The CDR3 coding sequence is TGCAGCGTTGAATGGCGGGCAGCCGAGCAGTACTTC.

The chain is built from TRBV20-1 and TRBJ2-1, with D unclear. The CDR3 is made up of 14 amino acids. Deletions cut 3 bases from V and 2 bases from J, with 11 bases between. CDR1 is DFQATT, CDR2 SNEGSKA, per germline (reference sequence). CDR3 loop: CSARKASTYNEQFF. The CDR3 DNA follows: TGCAGTGCTAGGAAGGCTAGTACCTACAATGAGCAGTTCTTC.

CDR3 in amino acids: CASSRQGSEKLFF. The CDR3 coding sequence is TGTGCCAGCAGCCGACAGGGATCTGAAAAACTGTTTTTT. The rearrangement uses TRBV27 and TRBJ1-4, with TRBD1 matching over 7 bases. The V gene end was trimmed by 6 bases and the J gene end by 7 bases; junction bases not matched to a gene: 5. The CDR3 consists of 13 residues. Germline lookup yields CDR1 MNHEY and CDR2 SMNVEV (reference sequence). Variable domain in full (rest from reference TRBV27 and TRBJ1-4): EAQVTQNPRYLITVTGKKLTVTCSQNMNHEYMSWYRQDPGLGLRQIYYSMNVEVTDKGDVPEGYKVSRKEKRNFPLILESPSPNQTSLYFCASSRQGSEKLFFGSGTQLSVL.

V gene TRBV12-3 or TRBV12-4 combines with J gene TRBJ2-1; 10 bases match TRBD2. V shed 5 bases, J shed 9 bases, and the junction held 13 bases outside the gene matches. The CDR3 loop spans 16 amino acids. The CDR3 sequence is CASSPTSGEGFGEQFF. The CDR3 DNA is TGTGCCAGCAGTCCCACTAGCGGGGAGGGCTTTGGTGAGCAGTTCTTC.

As to this clonotype: Because the CDR3's place on the DNA is in doubt, the DNA is left out and the CDR3 is given as listed by TCRdb. CDR3 loop: CASSPRDRGHLELMKNCFF. The rearrangement links TRBV7-6 to TRBJ1-4; the listed D gene, TRBD1, was not tested against the DNA. Inclusive of both ends, the CDR3 amounts to 19 amino acids. The germline gives CDR1 SGHVS, CDR2 FNYEAQ.

As concerns this clonotype: A much more abundant neighbour one base away suggests this may be a read error. The chain employs TRBV11-2 and TRBJ2-1; possibly TRBD2 for D (5 bases). This CDR3 comprises 14 residues. CDR1 is SGHAT and CDR2 is FQNNGV in the germline V gene. Deletions cut 4 bases from V and 12 bases from J, with 19 bases between. CDR3 DNA sequence: TGTGCCAGCAGCTCAGGCCCCGGGGTGGATGTGCAGTTCTTC. As protein: CASSSGPGVDVQFF.

The genes are TRBV20-1 and TRBJ1-2; D remains ambiguous. V dropped 5 bases and J dropped 2 bases, with 15 bases sitting between them. The CDR3 covers 14 residues. The germline V gene encodes CDR1 DFQATT and CDR2 SNEGSKA (reference sequence). The CDR3 bases are TGCAGTGCTGTATCGCCTCAAGAGAACTATGGCTACACCTTC. Amino acids: CSAVSPQENYGYTF.

This chain uses TRBV7-3 with TRBJ1-2; 9 nucleotides align to TRBD1. The length of the CDR3 is 16 residues. Per germline, CDR1 SGHTA and CDR2 FQGTGA. J gave up 6 bases and V 0 bases, and 8 bases lay outside the gene matches. CDR3 nucleotides: TGTGCCAGCAGCTTAACATCCTCCGGGACAGGGAATGGCTACACCTTC. Its protein is CASSLTSSGTGNGYTF. Variable domain in full (rest from reference TRBV7-3 and TRBJ1-2): GAGVSQTPSNKVTEKGKYVELRCDPISGHTALYWYRQSLGQGPEFLIYFQGTGAADDSGLPNDRFFAVRPEGSVSTLKIQRTERGDSAVYLCASSLTSSGTGNGYTFGSGTRLTVV.

In this sample, this clonotype turned up a few times. This chain links TRBV29-1 with TRBJ2-1; 13 bases agree with TRBD2. Germline trimming cut 7 bases from V and 9 bases from J; bases unmatched to any gene: 12. Germline CDR1 reads SQVTM; CDR2 reads ANQGSEA. CDR3 length: 15 residues. The CDR3 is CSAGIPGLAGPEQFF. The CDR3 nucleotides are TGCAGCGCAGGAATCCCGGGACTAGCGGGGCCTGAGCAGTTCTTC.

This clonotype was counted ten times or more. This chain links TRBV7-3 with TRBJ2-5; 9 nucleotides line up with TRBD2. V shed 1 base, J shed 6 bases, and the junction held 6 bases outside the gene matches. This CDR3 has 15 amino acids. CDR1 SGHTA and CDR2 FQGTGA come from the germline V gene. The CDR3 spells CASSLSGGATKTQYF. The DNA for the CDR3 is TGTGCCAGCAGCTTAAGCGGGGGGGCCACGAAGACCCAGTACTTC.